The rows below give T cell receptor beta chains drawn from one sample of a study of blood T cells in healthy people across ages. TCRdb used MiXCR to reprocess the 5' RACE reads, holding one entry per CDR3 protein. This table has 1.6 million or so distinct CDR3 sequences, 30% to 40% appearing once. Sample: blood. The source of these receptors is a woman aged 25 to 39 in good health. CDR3s include the opening cysteine and the closing phenylalanine or tryptophan. A D gene is named only where the DNA matches it firmly. Clone size is given for some rows only: seen once, a few or many times, or a class if the clone is expanded.

cdr3_nt,cdr3_aa,clone_size,j_call,v_call,d_call
TGTGCCAGCACGTTAGCGGACTTCTCCTACAATGAGCAGTTCTTC,CASTLADFSYNEQFF,-,TRBJ2-1,TRBV6-6,-
TGTGCCAGCAGCATTTGGACGGCCGGTAACTATGGCTACACCTTC,CASSIWTAGNYGYTF,-,TRBJ1-2,TRBV11-2,-
TGTGCCAGCTCAGCAGACAGTTCCTCCTACGAGCAGTACTTC,CASSADSSSYEQYF,few,TRBJ2-7,TRBV18,-
TGTGCCAGCAGCCCACTAGCGACGATCTACGAGCAGTACTTC,CASSPLATIYEQYF,few,TRBJ2-7,TRBV6-5,TRBD2
TGTGCCAGCAGCAGGGACAGGAGGGGCGAGCAGTACTTC,CASSRDRRGEQYF,few,TRBJ2-7,TRBV6-5,TRBD1
TGTGCCAGCAGCTTAGTAGTTGGACAGGGGGCCCGTGAGACCCAGTACTTC,CASSLVVGQGARETQYF,-,TRBJ2-5,TRBV7-2,TRBD1
TGCAGCGTCCCCGGACAGGGAGGGGAGACCCAGTACTTC,CSVPGQGGETQYF,many,TRBJ2-5,TRBV29-1,-
TGCAGTGCTTCTCGAAAAAGGGAGTTTCCCTACGAGCAGTACTTC,CSASRKREFPYEQYF,few,TRBJ2-7,TRBV20-1,-
TGTGCCAGCAGTGATAAGGCCTCTGGGGCCAACGTCCTGACTTTC,CASSDKASGANVLTF,-,TRBJ2-6,TRBV25-1,-
TGCAGCGTCCGGACAGGGGGCTCCTACGAGCAGTACTTC,CSVRTGGSYEQYF,many,TRBJ2-7,TRBV29-1,TRBD1
TGTGCCAGCAGCCAGCTTGTGGGCCAAGGATATGAGCAGTTCTTC,CASSQLVGQGYEQFF,-,TRBJ2-1,TRBV14,-
TGCGCCAGCAGCCAAGAACTAGCGGGAGTAGTAGTTAGTAACAATGAGCAGTTCTTC,CASSQELAGVVVSNNEQFF,few,TRBJ2-1,TRBV4-1,TRBD2
TGTGCCAGCAATGACCAGCGGGAGAATAACAATGAGCAGTTCTTC,CASNDQRENNNEQFF,-,TRBJ2-1,TRBV28,TRBD2
TGCGCCAGCAGCACACAGGGGGCGCGGTACGAGCAGTACTTC,CASSTQGARYEQYF,few,TRBJ2-7,TRBV5-1,TRBD1
TGCGCCAGCAGTGAGTCCCCTAGCGGGAGGGCCTGGTCGTTCTTC,CASSESPSGRAWSFF,-,TRBJ2-1,TRBV10-2,TRBD2
TGTGCCAGCAGTTACGGGGATAGCGGGGGCACAGATACGCAGTATTTT,CASSYGDSGGTDTQYF,-,TRBJ2-3,TRBV6-2/TRBV6-3,TRBD2